Presented here are 17 T cell receptor beta chains from one specimen sequenced in a study of vaccination effects on CD4 cells after COVID-19. The table came from immunoSEQ multiplex PCR; TCRdb's copy has only in-frame clones and leaves some out. The sample contains tens of thousands of clones, around 72% of which appear only once. Peptide-pool stimulation followed by sequencing identified expanded antigen-specific CD4+ clonotypes in the ViraFEST assay. With about 9 days of culture completed, CD4+ T cells were isolated. The healthy vaccine recipients, who had no prior SARS-CoV-2 infection, showed negative nucleocapsid antibodies. Antigen specificity for these receptors is unknown. Sequencing used CD4+ T cells from PBMCs cultured with HCoV-OC43 spike peptides, obtained before COVID-19 vaccination. Sample subset: HCoV-OC43 spike overlapping peptide pool stimulation. These TCRs come from a human donor who received a COVID-19 vaccine.

The V gene is TRBV7-9, the J gene TRBJ2-5, with D unclear. The V gene lost 5 bases and the J gene lost 0 bases, with 10 bases spanning the gap. The CDR3 runs 14 residues. Germline-derived CDR1 and CDR2 are SEHNR and FQNEAQ (reference sequence). DNA of the CDR3: TGTGCCAGCAGCCCTCGACGGGACCAAGAGACCCAGTACTTC. It yields the protein CASSPRRDQETQYF.

This chain connects TRBV29-1 to TRBJ2-2; 11 bases line up with TRBD2. V gave up 6 bases and J gave up 1 base; unmatched junction bases: 4. The CDR3 spans 15 residues. The germline V gene has CDR1 SQVTM and CDR2 ANQGSEA. The CDR3 bases are TGCAGCGTCATAGGACTAGCGGGGAACACCGGGGAGCTGTTTTTT. Translated: CSVIGLAGNTGELFF.

The chain combines TRBV7-9 with TRBJ2-2; D assignment may be TRBD1 or TRBD2 (5 bases each). The germline V gene has CDR1 SEHNR and CDR2 FQNEAQ (reference sequence). CDR3 size: 16 residues. With 1 base removed from V and 2 bases from J, the gap between germline ends came to 11 bases. This CDR3 is CASSLEGTINTGELFF. The CDR3, as DNA: TGTGCCAGCAGCTTAGAGGGGACCATCAACACCGGGGAGCTGTTTTTT.

This chain links TRBV6-1 with TRBJ1-4, with 8 bases lining up with TRBD1. Germline V gene lookup returns CDR1 MNHNS and CDR2 SASEGT. This CDR3 spans 15 amino acids. Trimming took 1 base from V and 7 from J; bases not matched to a gene: 5. Written as DNA, the CDR3 is TGTGCCAGCAGTGAAGGGACAGGGAGGGGTGAAAAACTGTTTTTT. It is translated as CASSEGTGRGEKLFF.

CDR3 region: CASSLQPGTGPDGEHF. The CDR3 DNA reads as TGCGCCAGCAGCCTACAACCCGGGACAGGGCCAGATGGTGAACATTTT. The chain employs TRBV5-1 and TRBJ1-5, with 9 nucleotides matching TRBD1. This CDR3 has 16 amino acids. CDR1 and CDR2 from the germline V gene are SGHRS and YFSETQ. The junction had 21 bases not matched to a gene; V was cut back by 4 bases and J by 16 bases.

This rearrangement joins TRBV18 to TRBJ2-7; TRBD1 agrees at 9 bases. CDR3 size: 20 residues. CDR1 KGHSH and CDR2 LQKENI come from the germline V gene. The trim removed 6 bases at V and 1 base at J, leaving 22 bases unmatched. CDR3 coding DNA: TGTGCCAGCTCTCGGGACAGGGTCCGTTTTGTGTTTGAATTATCCTACGAGCAGTACGTC. Its translation: CASSRDRVRFVFELSYEQYV.

This sequence joins TRBV19 and TRBJ2-2; D remains ambiguous. The germline gives CDR1 LNHDA, CDR2 SQIVND (reference sequence). The CDR3 runs to 15 residues. Trimming took off 5 bases at V and 0 bases at J, with 10 bases between the two ends. The CDR3 sequence is CASSPKVSNTGELFF. CDR3 coding DNA: TGTGCCAGTAGTCCCAAGGTCTCGAACACCGGGGAGCTGTTTTTT.

The CDR3 sequence is CASSSKPQGGTAKNIQYF. CDR3 sequence (DNA): TGCGCCAGCAGCTCCAAACCACAGGGGGGGACGGCCAAAAACATTCAGTACTTC. The rearrangement links TRBV5-1 to TRBJ2-4, with a weak D call TRBD1 (8 bases). CDR1 and CDR2 (germline): SGHRS, YFSETQ. The germline V and J ends were trimmed by 3 bases and 1 base, with 20 bases remaining between them. The CDR3 length is 18 residues.

The chain couples TRBV24-1 to TRBJ2-7; TRBD1 agrees at 8 bases. This CDR3 has 19 amino acids. Germline V lookup: CDR1 KGHDR, CDR2 SFDVKD. V lost 0 bases, J lost 3 bases, and 15 bases stayed unmatched. The CDR3 DNA follows: TGTGCCACCAGTGATTTGTCGACAGGGGAAAACCAAAGCGACTACGAGCAGTACGTC. Its translation: CATSDLSTGENQSDYEQYV.

The V gene is TRBV6-5, the J gene TRBJ2-2; TRBD2 might be the D (6 bases). CDR3 length: 15 residues. V was pared by 2 bases and J by 5 bases, with 12 bases between. Germline V CDR1 and CDR2: MNHEY, SVGAGI. The CDR3 nucleotides read TGTGCCAGCAGTTACCGGAGGGGTTGGACCGGGGAGCTGTTTTTT. Protein sequence: CASSYRRGWTGELFF.

V usage is TRBV28 and J usage is TRBJ2-1; 7 bases map to TRBD1. The CDR3 is 16 amino acids. Germline V gives CDR1 MDHEN, CDR2 SYDVKM. V lost 4 bases and J lost 0; bases outside the gene matches: 6. CDR3 in DNA: TGTGCCAGCAGTTCTCTCGGGACAGACTCCTACAATGAGCAGTTCTTC. Protein: CASSSLGTDSYNEQFF. Complete variable domain (other parts from reference TRBV28 and TRBJ2-1): DVKVTQSSRYLVKRTGEKVFLECVQDMDHENMFWYRQDPGLGLRLIYFSYDVKMKEKGDIPEGYSVSREKKERFSLILESASTNQTSMYLCASSSLGTDSYNEQFFGPGTRLTVL.

V usage is TRBV7-9 and J usage is TRBJ1-5; D may be TRBD1 (5 bases). V lost 0 bases and J lost 2, with 14 bases in between. The CDR3 extends over 17 amino acids. The germline V gene has CDR1 SEHNR and CDR2 FQNEAQ (reference sequence). This chain's CDR3 is CASSLALGQGGNQPQHF. In DNA form, the CDR3 reads TGTGCCAGCAGCTTAGCGCTTGGCCAGGGCGGCAATCAGCCCCAGCATTTT.

The rearrangement links TRBV10-3 to TRBJ2-6; TRBD2 is a possible D gene (6 bases). Germline values: CDR1 ENHRY, CDR2 SYGVKD. The ends were cut back, 6 bases at V and 0 bases at J, with 12 bases in the middle. There are 16 residues in the CDR3. CDR3 sequence: CAISRGLSSGANVLTF. CDR3 DNA sequence: TGTGCCATCAGCCGAGGACTAAGCTCTGGGGCCAACGTCCTGACTTTC.

This clone has only a few counts. This rearrangement joins TRBV7-3 to TRBJ2-3; no reliable D call. Trimming stripped 4 bases from V and 7 bases from J, with 12 bases between. Germline V gives CDR1 SGHTA, CDR2 FQGTGA. CDR3 size: 13 residues. The CDR3 coding sequence is TGTGCCAGCAGCTCCCCTGGCATGAATACGCAGTATTTT. Its translation is CASSSPGMNTQYF. Full variable domain (missing parts from reference TRBV7-3 and TRBJ2-3): GAGVSQTPSNKVTEKGKYVELRCDPISGHTALYWYRQSLGQGPEFLIYFQGTGAADDSGLPNDRFFAVRPEGSVSTLKIQRTERGDSAVYLCASSSPGMNTQYFGPGTRLTVL.

This clone occurred a few times. The chain joins TRBV7-9 to TRBJ1-1; 9 bases fit TRBD1. The V and J ends lost 3 bases and 9 bases, in that order; junction bases with no gene match: 2. There are 12 residues in the CDR3. CDR1 SEHNR and CDR2 FQNEAQ come from the germline V gene (reference sequence). The CDR3 nucleotides read TGTGCCAGCAGCTTGGGACAGGGACAAGCTTTCTTT. Its protein is CASSLGQGQAFF.

The chain carries TRBV7-3 and TRBJ2-5; possibly TRBD2 for D (7 bases). The germline gives CDR1 SGHTA, CDR2 FQGTGA. The CDR3 totals 14 residues. V dropped 2 bases and J dropped 1 base, with 8 bases sitting between them. The CDR3 reads CASSLAGAQETQYF. For the CDR3, the DNA is TGTGCCAGCAGCTTAGCGGGGGCCCAAGAGACCCAGTACTTC.

This clone has only one observation. Here the CDR3 DNA reads TGTGCCAGCAGCACGGGGCTAACGAATCAGCCCCAGCATTTT. The encoded protein is CASSTGLTNQPQHF. The chain has TRBV7-2 and TRBJ1-5; a weak D match, TRBD1 (5 bases). Trimming took off 5 bases at V and 4 bases at J, with 12 bases between the two ends. CDR3 length: 14 amino acids. CDR1 is SGHTA and CDR2 is FQGNSA in the germline V gene.